The 25 T cell receptor beta chains below all came from one sample that was sequenced in a study of cytomegalovirus exposure and HLA in healthy donors. The primer mix had 60 Vbeta and 13 Jbeta primers. Data came from immunoSEQ multiplex PCR; TCRdb stores just in-frame clones and leaves some out. The sample records under 200,000 clones, around 74% being singletons. Sequencing was carried out using PBMCs. These receptors came from a female donor in good health and CMV-seronegative.

The chain is built from TRBV18 and TRBJ1-2; 7 nucleotides line up with TRBD1. Germline V gene sequence: CDR1 KGHSH, CDR2 LQKENI. The length of the CDR3 is 15 residues. After removal of 3 bases from V and 3 bases from J, the junction contained 7 bases not matched to a gene. CDR3 DNA: TGTGCCAGCTCACCCCGACAGGGCGAGGACTATGGCTACACCTTC. The encoded protein is CASSPRQGEDYGYTF.

The chain uses TRBV4-3 and TRBJ2-5; 7 nucleotides line up with TRBD1. The length of the CDR3 is 15 residues. With V trimmed by 4 bases and J by 5 bases, 10 bases remained unmatched. The germline gives CDR1 LGHNA, CDR2 YSLEER. In DNA form, the CDR3 reads TGCGCCAGCAGCCGGAATCACAGGGGTGAGGAGACCCAGTACTTC. Encoded protein: CASSRNHRGEETQYF.

This clone was counted a few times. The chain employs TRBV4-1 and TRBJ1-4, with D uncertain. V was trimmed by 4 bases and J by 8 bases, leaving 11 bases between them. This CDR3 is 13 amino acids long. Germline V gives CDR1 MGHRA, CDR2 YSYEKL. CDR3 loop: CASSPTLGEKLFF. CDR3 nucleotides: TGCGCCAGCAGCCCCACGTTGGGCGAAAAACTGTTTTTT.

The rearrangement links TRBV30 to TRBJ1-2, with 7 bases matching TRBD1. Germline V gives CDR1 GTSNPN, CDR2 SVGIG (reference sequence). J lost 8 bases, V lost 2 bases, and 5 bases had no gene match. This CDR3 spans 12 amino acids. CDR3 in amino acids: CAWSPGTVGYTF. The CDR3 DNA follows: TGTGCCTGGAGTCCTGGGACAGTCGGCTACACCTTC.

This clone appeared a single time. J is TRBJ2-4 and V is TRBV6-1; 7 bases align to TRBD1. Germline CDR1 and CDR2: MNHNS and SASEGT. This CDR3 region has 17 residues. V shed 4 bases, J shed 7 bases, and the junction held 16 bases outside the gene matches. CDR3 DNA sequence: TGTGCCAGCAGTGGCACCAGGGGCAGGGGGTATGGGAACATTCAGTACTTC. Translated, it gives CASSGTRGRGYGNIQYF.

This chain uses TRBV7-2 with TRBJ1-2; D gene unclear. The germline gives CDR1 SGHTA, CDR2 FQGNSA. Deletions cut 5 bases from V and 4 bases from J, with 11 bases between. The CDR3 sequence is 13 residues long. CDR3 sequence (DNA): TGTGCCAGCAGCAGTACGGGAGGCTATGGCTACACCTTC. Protein product: CASSSTGGYGYTF.

The J gene is TRBJ1-4, the V gene TRBV7-8; a possible D gene is TRBD1 (5 bases). CDR1 and CDR2 from the germline V gene are SGHVS and FQNEAQ. V lost 5 bases and J 2 bases, leaving 12 bases between the germline ends. The CDR3 length is 15 residues. The CDR3 loop reads CASSLDRDTNEKLFF. The CDR3, as DNA: TGTGCCAGCAGCCTCGACAGAGACACTAATGAAAAACTGTTTTTT.

The chain has TRBV27 and TRBJ2-2; 7 nucleotides line up with TRBD2. Trimming at V came to 6 bases and at J to 8 bases, leaving 12 bases not matched to a gene. The CDR3 sequence is 15 residues long. CDR1 is MNHEY, CDR2 SMNVEV, per germline (reference sequence). CDR3 loop: CASRVAGVLKGELFF. The CDR3 DNA sequence: TGTGCCAGCAGAGTAGCGGGCGTTCTCAAGGGGGAGCTGTTTTTT.

The genes are TRBV19 and TRBJ2-7; 7 nucleotides line up with TRBD2. Germline V gene sequence: CDR1 LNHDA, CDR2 SQIVND (reference sequence). The junction had 5 bases not matched to a gene; V was cut back by 3 bases and J by 0 bases. The CDR3 spans 15 residues. The CDR3 coding sequence is TGTGCCAGTAGTATGGGGGGGTCCTTCTCCTACGAGCAGTACTTC. It encodes CASSMGGSFSYEQYF.

The CDR3 DNA reads as TGTGCCAGCAGTTTAGGAGCGGCCTCTTACAATGAGCAGTTCTTC. Translation: CASSLGAASYNEQFF. The chain has TRBV27 and TRBJ2-1; perhaps TRBD2 as D (5 bases). The V and J ends lost 2 bases and 4 bases respectively, with 12 bases between them. Germline V gives CDR1 MNHEY, CDR2 SMNVEV (reference sequence). CDR3 length equals 15 residues.

J is TRBJ1-1 and V is TRBV30; no reliable D call. Germline lookup yields CDR1 GTSNPN and CDR2 SVGIG (reference sequence). The CDR3 sequence is 13 residues long. V lost 1 base and J 2 bases, leaving 8 bases between the germline ends. CDR3 residues: CAWSGQANTEAFF. CDR3 sequence (DNA): TGTGCCTGGAGTGGTCAGGCCAACACTGAAGCTTTCTTT.

The genes are TRBV19 and TRBJ1-1; D is ambiguous. Germline CDR1 is LNHDA and CDR2 is SQIVND (reference sequence). This CDR3 spans 17 amino acids. V dropped 3 bases and J dropped 0 bases, with 17 bases sitting between them. The CDR3 reads CASSIEGSQTMNTEAFF. The CDR3 DNA sequence: TGTGCCAGTAGTATCGAAGGCAGTCAAACTATGAACACTGAAGCTTTCTTT.

The CDR3 loop is CASIRKTGGETQYF. The CDR3 DNA follows: TGTGCCAGCATAAGGAAGACCGGCGGGGAGACCCAGTACTTC. This rearrangement joins TRBV19 to TRBJ2-5; D may be TRBD2 (5 bases). V lost 9 bases and J lost 5, with 19 bases in between. This CDR3 comprises 14 residues. Germline V CDR1 and CDR2: LNHDA, SQIVND (reference sequence).

The V gene is TRBV7-2, the J gene TRBJ2-3; no clear D gene. V lost 4 bases, J lost 2 bases, and 16 bases lay in between. The CDR3 runs 16 residues. The germline V gene encodes CDR1 SGHTA and CDR2 FQGNSA. As DNA, the CDR3 is TGTGCCAGCAGCTCATACTCCGGGTCTTTCACAGATACGCAGTATTTT. Amino acid sequence: CASSSYSGSFTDTQYF.

J is TRBJ1-2 and V is TRBV18; perhaps TRBD1 as D (6 bases). CDR1 and CDR2 (germline): KGHSH, LQKENI. Trimming took 4 bases from V and 3 from J, leaving 6 bases between them. The CDR3 has 12 amino acids. Here the CDR3 DNA reads TGTGCCAGCTCACGGACAGACTATGGCTACACCTTC. Translating it yields CASSRTDYGYTF.

The chain carries TRBV19 and TRBJ2-7, with D tentatively TRBD2 (6 bases). Trimming cost V 3 bases and J 5 bases, with 14 bases left between them. CDR1 and CDR2 from the germline V gene are LNHDA and SQIVND (reference sequence). The CDR3 spans 14 residues. CDR3: CASSMGRGADEQYF. The CDR3 nucleotides are TGTGCCAGTAGTATGGGCCGCGGGGCAGACGAGCAGTACTTC.

The V call is TRBV13, the J call TRBJ2-2; 9 nucleotides match TRBD2. V dropped 6 bases and J dropped 7; count of bases not matched to a gene: 6. The CDR3 spans 14 residues. The germline CDR1 and CDR2 sequences are PRHDT and FYEKMQ (reference sequence). This chain's CDR3 is CASRREGQRGELFF. CDR3 in DNA: TGTGCCAGCAGGCGGGAGGGCCAGCGCGGGGAGCTGTTTTTT.

The J gene is TRBJ2-5, the V gene TRBV4-3, with 9 positions matching TRBD2. The CDR3 length is 16 residues. Germline assignment: CDR1 LGHNA and CDR2 YSLEER. J lost 11 bases, V lost 1 base, and 14 bases had no gene match. CDR3 DNA sequence: TGCGCCAGCAGCCAAGGTGTGGGCGGGGGGGCCTGGGAGCAGTACTTC. Its protein is CASSQGVGGGAWEQYF.

This rearrangement joins TRBV7-2 to TRBJ2-1; 9 positions agree with TRBD1. The CDR3 contains 15 residues. With V trimmed by 6 bases and J by 1 base, 4 bases remained unmatched. Germline V gene data show CDR1 as SGHTA and CDR2 as FQGNSA. CDR3 in DNA: TGTGCCAGCAGATCCGGGACAGGGTCCTACAATGAGCAGTTCTTC. It codes for CASRSGTGSYNEQFF.

V is TRBV2 and J is TRBJ2-1; D gene ambiguous. V gave up 8 bases and J gave up 0 bases, with 8 bases separating them. Per germline, CDR1 SNHLY and CDR2 FYNNEI. CDR3 length: 13 residues. The CDR3: CASRGYSYNEQFF. In DNA, the CDR3 is TGTGCCAGCCGCGGTTACTCCTACAATGAGCAGTTCTTC.

This clone showed up just a few times. A junction end diverges from the germline sequence, so it may reflect a read error. CDR3 region: CASSLGGNKETQYF. The CDR3 region has the DNA TGTGCTAGCAGCTTAGGCGGGAACAAAGAGACCCAGTACTTC. The chain links TRBV7-7 to TRBJ2-5, with D perhaps matching TRBD2 (6 bases). The CDR3 has 14 amino acids. The germline gives CDR1 SSHAT, CDR2 FNYEAQ (reference sequence).

This chain links TRBV6-1 with TRBJ2-5; possible D gene TRBD2, 5 bases. This CDR3 comprises 13 residues. Trimming stripped 6 bases from V and 2 bases from J, with 10 bases between. The germline gives CDR1 MNHNS, CDR2 SASEGT. The CDR3 DNA reads as TGTGCCAGCAGCGGACTGGAACAAGAGACCCAGTACTTC. Translated: CASSGLEQETQYF.

CDR3 in amino acids: CASSQQPGEGGELFF. In DNA, the CDR3 is TGCGCCAGCAGCCAACAACCTGGGGAGGGCGGGGAGCTGTTTTTT. The chain couples TRBV4-1 to TRBJ2-2; 7 nucleotides line up with TRBD2. Per the germline V gene, CDR1 is MGHRA and CDR2 is YSYEKL. Trimming removed 2 bases from V and 7 bases from J; junction bases left unmatched: 7. The CDR3 contains 15 residues.

The chain is built from TRBV6-4 and TRBJ1-6; D remains unclear. This CDR3 has 17 residues. Between the trimmed V and J ends, which lost 4 bases and 1 base, there was a span of 14 bases. Germline V gene lookup returns CDR1 MRHNA and CDR2 SNTAGT. The DNA for the CDR3 is TGTGCCAGCAGTGGCCCGGCCCGGGGATCCTATAATTCACCCCTCCACTTT. As protein: CASSGPARGSYNSPLHF.

This clone was recorded once. This CDR3 reads CASSITSNRVYEQYF. CDR3 sequence (DNA): TGTGCCAGTAGTATCACATCAAACAGGGTATACGAGCAGTACTTC. The J gene is TRBJ2-7, the V gene TRBV19, with D maybe TRBD1 (6 bases). Deletions cut 3 bases from V and 4 bases from J, with 16 bases between. The CDR3 runs 15 residues. The germline V gene has CDR1 LNHDA and CDR2 SQIVND (reference sequence).